Here is one T cell receptor beta chain with its context. This entry belongs to a study of T cell changes during pregnancy in multiple sclerosis. Clones were sequenced by immunoSEQ multiplex PCR, and TCRdb holds only the in-frame ones, with some missing. The sample lists tens of thousands of clones; roughly 92% were seen once. CDR3 size: 11 residues. The V and J ends lost 1 base and 13 bases, in that order; junction bases with no gene match: 1. CDR1 MGHRA and CDR2 YSYEKL come from the germline V gene. Sequencing was performed on peripheral blood, taken in the second trimester of pregnancy. The sequence was obtained from a female donor with multiple sclerosis, enrolled in a pregnancy study. The chain employs TRBV4-1 and TRBJ2-3, with 8 positions matching TRBD1. The CDR3 protein is CASSQGTGKYF. Written as DNA, the CDR3 is TGCGCCAGCAGCCAAGGGACAGGGAAGTATTTT.